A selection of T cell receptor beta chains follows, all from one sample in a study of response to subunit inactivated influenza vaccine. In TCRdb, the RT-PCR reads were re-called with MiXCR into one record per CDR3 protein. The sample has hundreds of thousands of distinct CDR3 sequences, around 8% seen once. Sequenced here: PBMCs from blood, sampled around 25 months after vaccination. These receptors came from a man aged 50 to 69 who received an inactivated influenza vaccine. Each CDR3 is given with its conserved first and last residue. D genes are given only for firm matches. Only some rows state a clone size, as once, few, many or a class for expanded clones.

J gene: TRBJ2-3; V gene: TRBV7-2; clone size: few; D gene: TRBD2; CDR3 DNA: TGTGCCAGCAGCCGCTCCGGGGGGAGGGCAACAGATACGCAGTATTTT; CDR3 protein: CASSRSGGRATDTQYF
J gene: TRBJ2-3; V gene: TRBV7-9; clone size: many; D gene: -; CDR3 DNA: TGTGCCAGCAGCCCCCAGGGGTTGGATACGCAGTATTTT; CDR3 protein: CASSPQGLDTQYF
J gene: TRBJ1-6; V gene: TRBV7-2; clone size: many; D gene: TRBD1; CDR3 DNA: TGTGCCAGCAGCCTCAAGACAGGGCCTAATTCACCCCTCCACTTT; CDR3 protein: CASSLKTGPNSPLHF
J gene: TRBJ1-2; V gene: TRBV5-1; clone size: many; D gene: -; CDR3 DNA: TGCGCCAGCAGCTTGGAGCAGGGCTATGGCTACACCTTC; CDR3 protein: CASSLEQGYGYTF
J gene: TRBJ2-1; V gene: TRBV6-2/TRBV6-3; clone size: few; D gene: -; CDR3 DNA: TGTGCCAGCAGCGCCCCAAATGAGCAGTTCTTC; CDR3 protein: CASSAPNEQFF
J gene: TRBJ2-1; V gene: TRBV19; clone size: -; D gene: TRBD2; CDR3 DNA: TGTGCCAGTAGCCGGACTAGCGGGAATCAATACGGAAATGAGCAGTTCTTC; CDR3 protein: CASSRTSGNQYGNEQFF
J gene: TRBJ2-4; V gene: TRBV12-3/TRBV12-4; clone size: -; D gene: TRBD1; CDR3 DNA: TGTGCCAGCAGTTTATCCGGGACAGTGAAAAACATTCAGTACTTC; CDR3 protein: CASSLSGTVKNIQYF
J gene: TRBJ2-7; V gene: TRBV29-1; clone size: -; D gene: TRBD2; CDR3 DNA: TGCAGCGTTGTAGGGGCGGGAGAGACTGGGCAGTACTTC; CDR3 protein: CSVVGAGETGQYF
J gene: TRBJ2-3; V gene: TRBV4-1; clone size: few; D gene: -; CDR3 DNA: TGCGCCAGCGGTGGGTGGGGGCCCCGGGATACGCAGTATTTT; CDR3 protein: CASGGWGPRDTQYF
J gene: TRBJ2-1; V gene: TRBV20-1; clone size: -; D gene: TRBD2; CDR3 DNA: TGCAGTGCTAGTTTTCTAGCGGGTTCCTACAATGAGCAGTTCTTC; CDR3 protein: CSASFLAGSYNEQFF
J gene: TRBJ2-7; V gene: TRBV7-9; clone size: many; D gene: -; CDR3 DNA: TGTGCCAGCAGCTTAGGCCCAGTCGACGAGCAGTACTTC; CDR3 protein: CASSLGPVDEQYF
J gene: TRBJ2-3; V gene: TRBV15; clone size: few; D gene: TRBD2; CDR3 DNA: TGTGCCACCACTAGCGGGAGCACCAGTAGCACAGATACGCAGTATTTT; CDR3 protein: CATTSGSTSSTDTQYF
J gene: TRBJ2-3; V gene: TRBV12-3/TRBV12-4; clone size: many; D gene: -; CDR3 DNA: TGTGCCAGCACCCCGATACTAGGAGGTGTAGATACGCAGTATTTT; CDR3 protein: CASTPILGGVDTQYF
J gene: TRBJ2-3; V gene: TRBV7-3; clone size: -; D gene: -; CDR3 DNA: TGTGCCAGCAGCACCTTAAGGACAGATACGCAGTATTTT; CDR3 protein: CASSTLRTDTQYF
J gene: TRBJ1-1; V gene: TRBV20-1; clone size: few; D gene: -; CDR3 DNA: TGCAGTGCTAGAGATAGGGTCGATAACACTGAAGCTTTCTTT; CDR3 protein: CSARDRVDNTEAFF
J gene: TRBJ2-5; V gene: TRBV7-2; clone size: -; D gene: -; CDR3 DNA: TGTGCCAGCTCCAGGGTTGGGGGCCAAGAGACCCAGTACTTC; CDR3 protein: CASSRVGGQETQYF
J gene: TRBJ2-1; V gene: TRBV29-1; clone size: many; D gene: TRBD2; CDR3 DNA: TGCAGCGTTGAACAAGCGGGAGGGGGTGAGCAGTTCTTC; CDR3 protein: CSVEQAGGGEQFF
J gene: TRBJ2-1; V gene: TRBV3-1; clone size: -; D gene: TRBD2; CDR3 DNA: TGTGCCAGCAGCCGGAGCTCTAGCGGGAGGAGCAATGAGCAGTTCTTC; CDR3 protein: CASSRSSSGRSNEQFF
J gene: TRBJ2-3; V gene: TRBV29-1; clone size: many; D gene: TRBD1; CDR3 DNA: TGCAGCGGAGGAAATGACAGGGCGAGTACGCAGTATTTT; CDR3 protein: CSGGNDRASTQYF
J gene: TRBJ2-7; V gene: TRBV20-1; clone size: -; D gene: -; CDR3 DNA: TGCAGTGCAACCCGGGGACGGCCCCACGAGCAGTACTTC; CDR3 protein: CSATRGRPHEQYF
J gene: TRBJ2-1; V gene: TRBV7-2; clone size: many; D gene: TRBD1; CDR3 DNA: TGTGCCAGCAGCTTGGACAGGGAATCCTACAATGAGCAGTTCTTC; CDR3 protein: CASSLDRESYNEQFF
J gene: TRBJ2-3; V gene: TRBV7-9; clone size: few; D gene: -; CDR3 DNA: TGTGCCAGCAGCTTAGCGATGGCAGATACGCAGTATTTT; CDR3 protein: CASSLAMADTQYF
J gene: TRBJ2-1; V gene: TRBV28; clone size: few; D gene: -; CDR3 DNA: TGTGCCAGCAGTCTCTTTGGGCGGTCCAATGAGCAGTTCTTC; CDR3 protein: CASSLFGRSNEQFF
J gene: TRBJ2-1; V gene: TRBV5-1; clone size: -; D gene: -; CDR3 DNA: TGCGCCAGCAGCTTCGGACAGCCAAGGGAGCAGTTCTTC; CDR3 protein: CASSFGQPREQFF
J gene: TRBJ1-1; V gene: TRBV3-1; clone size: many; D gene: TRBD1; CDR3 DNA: TGTGCCAGCAGCCAAGGGCAGGGGGGGACTGAAGCTTTCTTT; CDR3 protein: CASSQGQGGTEAFF
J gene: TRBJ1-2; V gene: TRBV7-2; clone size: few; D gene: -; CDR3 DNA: TGTGCCAGCAGCTTACCGGGGGCTTCTTACGGCTACACCTTC; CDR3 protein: CASSLPGASYGYTF
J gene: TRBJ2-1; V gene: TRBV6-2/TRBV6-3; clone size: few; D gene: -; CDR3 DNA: TGTGCCAGCAGTTCCAACCGTGGGCAGTTCTTC; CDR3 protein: CASSSNRGQFF
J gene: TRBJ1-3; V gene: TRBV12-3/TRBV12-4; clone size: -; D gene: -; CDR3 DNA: TGTGCCAGCAGTCTCCCACGTGGATCGGGAAACACCATATATTTT; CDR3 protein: CASSLPRGSGNTIYF
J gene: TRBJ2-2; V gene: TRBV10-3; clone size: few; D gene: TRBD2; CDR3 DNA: TGTGCCATCAGCATGACTAGCGGGGGACACACCGGGGAGCTGTTTTTT; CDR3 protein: CAISMTSGGHTGELFF
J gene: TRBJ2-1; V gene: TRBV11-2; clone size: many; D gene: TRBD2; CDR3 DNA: TGTGCCAGCAGCCGACTAGCCGGAGGCCATGAGCAGTTCTTC; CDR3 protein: CASSRLAGGHEQFF
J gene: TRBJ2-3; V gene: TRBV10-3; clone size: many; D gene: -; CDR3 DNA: TGTGCCATCAGCGACGGCCGTACCCCGCAGTATTTT; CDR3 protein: CAISDGRTPQYF
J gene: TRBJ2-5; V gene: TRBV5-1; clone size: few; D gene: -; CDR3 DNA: TGCGCCAGCAGCTCCCTTTCGGAGGAGACCCAGTACTTC; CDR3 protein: CASSSLSEETQYF